This record looks at one T cell receptor (beta chain) sequence and its context. Its cognate antigen is unknown. This record comes from a study of shared clonotypes between healthy human individuals. The study, taken as a whole, reports: Few donors limited the genetic and exposure-history diversity represented.

The repertoire was sequenced with immunoSEQ multiplex PCR; TCRdb's copy has only in-frame clones and lacks some. Of more than 2 million clones listed, approximately 96% are singletons. Input material: naive CD4+ T cells sorted from blood. As for subset: CD45RA+ positively selected. This clonotype was sampled from a young man in good health.

CDR3 in amino acids: CASSPRQGNEKLFF. The CDR3 DNA is TGTGCCAGCAGCCCTCGACAGGGTAATGAAAAACTGTTTTTT. V usage is TRBV7-9 and J usage is TRBJ1-4; 7 bases map to TRBD1. CDR1 is SEHNR, CDR2 FQNEAQ, per germline (reference sequence). V lost 5 bases to trimming and J lost 4 bases; unmatched junction nucleotides: 4. This CDR3 region has 14 residues.